This entry lists 25 T cell receptor beta chains sequenced from one sample in a study of CD8+ T cells in alopecia areata. It was cDNA, reverse transcribed from extracted RNA, that served as the sequencing template. Data came from immunoSEQ multiplex PCR; TCRdb stores just in-frame clones and leaves some out. Found here are roughly 150,000 clones, approximately 53% of them singletons; the top ten hold approximately 19%. The sample consisted of CD8+ T cells sorted from blood, taken at week 0. Receptors originate from a human donor with alopecia areata.

V gene TRBV27 combines with J gene TRBJ2-7; D not certain. The CDR3 runs to 14 residues. CDR1 and CDR2 (germline): MNHEY, SMNVEV (reference sequence). The V end was cut by 5 bases, the J end by 2 bases, with 13 bases between. The CDR3 loop is CASSDPISPYEQYF. CDR3 coding DNA: TGTGCCAGCAGTGATCCGATTAGTCCCTACGAGCAGTACTTC.

The chain recombines TRBV30 with TRBJ1-2; D is perhaps TRBD1 (5 bases). This CDR3 has 12 amino acids. V was cut by 3 bases and J by 4 bases, with 9 bases left in between. Germline V gene sequence: CDR1 GTSNPN, CDR2 SVGIG (reference sequence). The CDR3 sequence: CAWRVGRYGYTF. The DNA for the CDR3 is TGTGCCTGGAGAGTGGGGCGCTATGGCTACACCTTC.

This rearrangement joins TRBV5-6 to TRBJ1-1, with a tentative D call TRBD1 (5 bases). This CDR3 is built from 14 residues. Germline CDR1 reads SGHDT; CDR2 reads YYEEEE. Trimming removed 4 bases at V and 1 base at J, with 11 bases between. DNA of the CDR3: TGTGCCAGCAGCCCCGGGGCAGAGAACACTGAAGCTTTCTTT. Translation: CASSPGAENTEAFF.

This clone turned up a few times. The V gene is TRBV6-5, the J gene TRBJ1-1; no reliable D call. The V end was cut by 0 bases, the J end by 0 bases, with 11 bases between. CDR1 MNHEY and CDR2 SVGAGI come from the germline V gene. This CDR3 contains 16 residues. CDR3 DNA sequence: TGTGCCAGCAGTTACTCACAGACCACAATGAACACTGAAGCTTTCTTT. Its protein product is CASSYSQTTMNTEAFF.

CDR3: CASSHPAGGTYEQYF. As DNA, the CDR3 is TGCGCCAGCAGCCATCCGGCGGGGGGAACCTACGAGCAGTACTTC. This chain connects TRBV4-1 to TRBJ2-7; 8 bases map to TRBD2. The trim removed 3 bases at V and 2 bases at J, leaving 6 bases unmatched. Germline V lookup: CDR1 MGHRA, CDR2 YSYEKL. This CDR3 has 15 residues.

The table lists this clone with a few counts. The V and J genes are TRBV7-2 and TRBJ2-3; TRBD2 agrees at 11 bases. Germline V gene data show CDR1 as SGHTA and CDR2 as FQGNSA. The trim removed 4 bases at V and 6 bases at J, leaving 6 bases unmatched. The CDR3 sequence is 15 residues long. The CDR3 sequence: CASSSGTSGFDTQYF. For the CDR3, the DNA is TGTGCCAGCAGCTCCGGGACTAGCGGCTTCGATACGCAGTATTTT.

The rearrangement joins TRBV9 to TRBJ2-3; no reliable D call. The length of the CDR3 is 14 residues. V dropped 0 bases and J dropped 2 bases, with 7 bases sitting between them. The germline CDR1 and CDR2 sequences are SGDLS and YYNGEE. CDR3 sequence reads: CASSVAVLTDTQYF. The CDR3 DNA is TGTGCCAGCAGCGTAGCGGTCCTCACAGATACGCAGTATTTT.

The chain links TRBV9 to TRBJ1-4, with D perhaps matching TRBD1 (6 bases). From germline, CDR1 is SGDLS and CDR2 YYNGEE. Trimming cost V 4 bases and J 4 bases, with 14 bases left between them. The CDR3 extends over 15 amino acids. In DNA, the CDR3 is TGTGCCAGCAGCCCTCCCGGCAGGGGTAATGAAAAACTGTTTTTT. As protein: CASSPPGRGNEKLFF.

Concerning this clone: Other DNA sequences within the sample encode an identical CDR3. The gene calls are TRBV30 and TRBJ2-7; TRBD2 agrees at 11 bases. The CDR3 loop spans 15 amino acids. Trimming at V came to 3 bases and at J to 1 base, leaving 5 bases not matched to a gene. The V gene's germline CDR1 is GTSNPN and CDR2 SVGIG (reference sequence). As DNA, the CDR3 is TGTGCCTGGAGCCCCGGACTAGCGGGTTCCTACGAGCAGTACTTC. Its translation is CAWSPGLAGSYEQYF. The full variable domain, completed using reference TRBV30 and TRBJ2-7, is SQTIHQWPATLVQPVGSPLSLECTVEGTSNPNLYWYRQAAGRGLQLLFYSVGIGQISSEVPQNLSASRPQDRQFILSSKKLLLSDSGFYLCAWSPGLAGSYEQYFGPGTRLTVT.

Only a few counts were recorded for this clone. The chain combines TRBV10-3 with TRBJ1-1, with D unresolved. CDR1 and CDR2 from the germline V gene are ENHRY and SYGVKD. Between the trimmed V and J ends, which lost 8 bases and 0 bases, there was a span of 10 bases. The CDR3 covers 13 residues. The CDR3 reads CAIGQTLNTEAFF. The CDR3 DNA reads TGTGCCATCGGGCAGACCTTGAACACTGAAGCTTTCTTT.

This clone has a handful of counts. This chain uses TRBV29-1 with TRBJ2-7, with D possibly TRBD1 on 5 matching bases. The CDR3 has 11 amino acids. V was pared by 5 bases and J by 5 bases, with 10 bases between. Looked up from germline, CDR1 is SQVTM and CDR2 is ANQGSEA. The CDR3 bases are TGCAGCGTTCAGGGTCTAGACGAGCAGTACTTC. It codes for CSVQGLDEQYF.

This clone was recorded a few times. The chain uses TRBV13 and TRBJ2-6; weak D call: TRBD1 (6 bases). Germline CDR1 and CDR2: PRHDT and FYEKMQ (reference sequence). Trimming cost V 5 bases and J 4 bases, with 12 bases left between them. There are 15 residues in the CDR3. The CDR3 loop is CASSNRAVGANVLTF. DNA for the CDR3: TGTGCCAGCAGCAACAGGGCAGTCGGGGCCAACGTCCTGACTTTC.

The V call is TRBV27, the J call TRBJ1-4, with D unclear. Trimming cost V 2 bases and J 1 base, with 5 bases left between them. The CDR3 sequence is 14 residues long. Germline loops: CDR1 MNHEY, CDR2 SMNVEV (reference sequence). The CDR3 DNA is TGTGCCAGCAGTTTAATGGGAACTAATGAAAAACTGTTTTTT. Amino acids: CASSLMGTNEKLFF.

This clone occurred once. The rearrangement links TRBV4-3 to TRBJ1-2, with 7 bases fitting TRBD1. There are 17 residues in the CDR3. With V trimmed by 0 bases and J by 3 bases, 10 bases remained unmatched. Germline CDR1 is LGHNA and CDR2 is YSLEER. The CDR3 DNA reads TGCGCCAGCAGCCAAGACCCAGGGCAGGGGGTCTACTATGGCTACACCTTC. Its protein product is CASSQDPGQGVYYGYTF.

The V and J genes are TRBV13 and TRBJ2-1; 10 bases align to TRBD2. The V gene end was trimmed by 4 bases and the J gene end by 4 bases; junction bases not matched to a gene: 10. CDR1 and CDR2 (germline): PRHDT, FYEKMQ (reference sequence). The length of the CDR3 is 17 residues. The CDR3 DNA reads as TGTGCCAGCAGCTCGCAAGCGGGGGGGTCACCTTACAATGAGCAGTTCTTC. Translation: CASSSQAGGSPYNEQFF.

This rearrangement joins TRBV29-1 to TRBJ2-5; unclear D gene. The V end lost 5 bases, the J end lost 5 bases, and 9 bases lay between the germline ends. Germline V gene lookup returns CDR1 SQVTM and CDR2 ANQGSEA. This CDR3 is 11 amino acids long. This CDR3 reads CSVLSLETQYF. CDR3 DNA: TGCAGCGTTCTGTCCCTGGAGACCCAGTACTTC.

The V call is TRBV29-1, the J call TRBJ1-1, with D tentatively TRBD1 (5 bases). V shed 5 bases and J shed 3 bases, with 13 bases lying between them. This CDR3 is built from 13 residues. Per the germline V gene, CDR1 is SQVTM and CDR2 is ANQGSEA. CDR3 nucleotides: TGCAGCGTTCGGGACGCTGGAGACACTGAAGCTTTCTTT. Encoded protein: CSVRDAGDTEAFF.

The chain uses TRBV30 and TRBJ2-6; D call uncertain. Per the germline V gene, CDR1 is GTSNPN and CDR2 is SVGIG (reference sequence). The CDR3 consists of 14 residues. With 3 bases removed from V and 3 bases from J, the gap between germline ends came to 9 bases. CDR3 amino acids: CAWSPGFGANVLTF. CDR3 DNA sequence: TGTGCCTGGAGCCCCGGGTTTGGGGCCAACGTCCTGACTTTC.

The rearrangement uses TRBV7-2 and TRBJ2-7; D is undetermined. V dropped 4 bases and J dropped 2 bases, with 9 bases sitting between them. CDR3 length: 13 residues. Germline CDR1 reads SGHTA; CDR2 reads FQGNSA. DNA for the CDR3: TGTGCCAGCAGCTCCTGGTCGGCCTACGAGCAGTACTTC. It specifies CASSSWSAYEQYF. The full variable domain, completed using reference TRBV7-2 and TRBJ2-7, is GAGVSQSPSNKVTEKGKDVELRCDPISGHTALYWYRQSLGQGLEFLIYFQGNSAPDKSGLPSDRFSAERTGGSVSTLTIQRTQQEDSAVYLCASSSWSAYEQYFGPGTRLTVT.

This chain links TRBV10-2 with TRBJ1-2; perhaps TRBD1 as D (5 bases). Trimming pared 6 bases from V and 7 bases from J, leaving 9 bases between. The CDR3 covers 11 residues. Germline V CDR1 and CDR2: WSHSY, SAAADI. CDR3 region: CASSGGLGYTF. The CDR3 DNA is TGCGCCAGCAGCGGGGGACTTGGCTACACCTTC.

The rearrangement links TRBV28 to TRBJ1-6; no clear D gene. V lost 5 bases to trimming and J lost 0 bases, with 8 bases between them. The CDR3 extends over 15 amino acids. Per germline, CDR1 MDHEN and CDR2 SYDVKM. CDR3 DNA sequence: TGTGCCAGCAGTCCTCCCGCCTCCTATAATTCACCCCTCCACTTT. It encodes CASSPPASYNSPLHF. Together with reference TRBV28 and TRBJ1-6, the CDR3 gives the full variable domain: DVKVTQSSRYLVKRTGEKVFLECVQDMDHENMFWYRQDPGLGLRLIYFSYDVKMKEKGDIPEGYSVSREKKERFSLILESASTNQTSMYLCASSPPASYNSPLHFGNGTRLTVT.

This sequence joins TRBV30 and TRBJ2-3, with 7 bases that match TRBD1. Germline V gene data show CDR1 as GTSNPN and CDR2 as SVGIG (reference sequence). V gave up 1 base and J gave up 1 base; unmatched junction bases: 5. The CDR3 covers 15 residues. The chain's CDR3 is CAWSATGFGTDTQYF. DNA of the CDR3: TGTGCCTGGAGTGCGACAGGGTTTGGCACAGATACGCAGTATTTT.

This clone was counted only a few times. The genes are TRBV13 and TRBJ2-1, with 12 bases fitting TRBD1. Germline V gene data show CDR1 as PRHDT and CDR2 as FYEKMQ (reference sequence). The CDR3 has 14 amino acids. With V trimmed by 3 bases and J by 7 bases, 1 base remained unmatched. This CDR3 reads CASSLGQGANEQFF. The CDR3 DNA is TGTGCCAGCAGCTTGGGACAGGGGGCGAATGAGCAGTTCTTC.

The V gene is TRBV9, the J gene TRBJ1-1, with no clear D. Deletions cut 5 bases from V and 5 bases from J, with 7 bases between. Germline V lookup: CDR1 SGDLS, CDR2 YYNGEE. The CDR3 consists of 11 residues. CDR3 DNA sequence: TGTGCCAGCAGGCTCGGGACTGAAGCTTTCTTT. Translated, it gives CASRLGTEAFF.

This chain uses TRBV29-1 with TRBJ2-7; 8 bases fit TRBD1. The CDR3 is 13 amino acids. J lost 0 bases, V lost 4 bases, and 2 bases had no gene match. CDR1 and CDR2 from the germline V gene are SQVTM and ANQGSEA. The CDR3 DNA follows: TGCAGCGTTGGAGGGACAGGCTCCTACGAGCAGTACTTC. This encodes CSVGGTGSYEQYF.